This T cell receptor (beta chain) was documented in a study of blood T cell repertoires in COVID-19. This table comes from immunoSEQ multiplex PCR, and its TCRdb copy is limited to in-frame clones, with some not included. The data show over 400,000 clones, with roughly 89% seen just once and about 8% held by the top ten. Seattle-derived patients entered the study during active infection and were followed longitudinally. The germline gives CDR1 LNHDA, CDR2 SQIVND (reference sequence). CDR3 length equals 16 residues. The V and J ends lost 5 bases and 0 bases respectively, with 14 bases between them. The receptor's source is a woman in her 50s with COVID-19, enrolled during active disease. Sequencing used peripheral blood. The chain employs TRBV19 and TRBJ1-5; no definite D call. The CDR3 region has the DNA TGTGCCAGTAGTCACCCTCCCTTCTATAGCAATCAGCCCCAGCATTTT. The encoded protein is CASSHPPFYSNQPQHF. Supplemented by reference TRBV19 and TRBJ1-5, the full variable domain reads DGGITQSPKYLFRKEGQNVTLSCEQNLNHDAMYWYRQDPGQGLRLIYYSQIVNDFQKGDIAEGYSVSREKKESFPLTVTSAQKNPTAFYLCASSHPPFYSNQPQHFGDGTRLSIL.